Included here is one T cell receptor (beta chain) sequence, with context. The data were obtained in a study of blood T cell repertoires in COVID-19. Study-wide background: Sources were T cells, B-cell-depleted T cells, or PBMCs; the material itself was cDNA or gDNA.

This CDR3 region has 13 residues. V was pared by 6 bases and J by 4 bases, with 3 bases of the junction left unmatched. In the study's own analysis: Estimation of nucleated cell counts relied on the amplification of reference gene primers. Libraries were prepared by immunoSEQ multiplex PCR; TCRdb keeps only in-frame clonotypes and omits some of them. V and J calls and clone size come straight from that table; D and trimming were deduced from the DNA. The sample contains around 13,000 clones, around 87% of which appear only once. The chain couples TRBV12-3 or TRBV12-4 to TRBJ1-1; 9 bases fit TRBD1. Sequencing was carried out using peripheral blood. The sequence came from a man in his fifties or sixties with active COVID-19. The CDR3 nucleotides read TGTGCCAGCAGGCCGGGACAGGGCACTGAAGCTTTCTTT. This codes for CASRPGQGTEAFF.